The clone carrying this T cell receptor beta chain was seen more than once but under ten times. Antigen specificity is unknown. This entry is derived from a study of T cells after yellow fever vaccination. Regarding the study as a whole: Reappearance after the booster was seen for most primary-vaccination clones, at approximately 97% CD4 and 70% to 90% CD8.

This CDR3 has 17 residues. The V segment lost 6 bases and the J segment 4 bases; nucleotides outside the gene matches: 17. The V gene's germline CDR1 is SQVTM and CDR2 ANQGSEA. Production of TCR cDNA was by 5'RACE template switching, which also added a universal primer site and UMIs. TCRdb analysed the 5' RACE reads with MiXCR anew, one entry per CDR3 protein. The sample holds 350,000 to 550,000 distinct CDR3 sequences, under 20% seen once. The sequenced sample was PBMCs, obtained before the yellow fever booster vaccination. The J gene is TRBJ2-1, the V gene TRBV29-1; TRBD1 matches 8 bases. The clonotype originates from a man in his late teens or twenties who received the YFV17D yellow fever vaccine. The CDR3: CSVMTHTRQGTYNEQFF. In DNA, the CDR3 is TGCAGCGTCATGACTCACACCCGACAGGGGACTTACAATGAGCAGTTCTTC.